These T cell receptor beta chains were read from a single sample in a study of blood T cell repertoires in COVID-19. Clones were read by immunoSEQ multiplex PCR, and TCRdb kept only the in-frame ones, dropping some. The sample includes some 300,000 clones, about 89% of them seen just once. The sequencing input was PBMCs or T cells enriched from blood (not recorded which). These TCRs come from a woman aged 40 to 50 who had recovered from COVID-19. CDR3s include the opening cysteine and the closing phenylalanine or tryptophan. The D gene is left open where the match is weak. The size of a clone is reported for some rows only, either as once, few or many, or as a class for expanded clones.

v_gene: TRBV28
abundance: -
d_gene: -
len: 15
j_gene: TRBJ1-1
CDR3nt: TGTGCCAGCAGTTCCCCAGGGGCCCCGAACACTGAAGCTTTCTTT
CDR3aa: CASSSPGAPNTEAFF

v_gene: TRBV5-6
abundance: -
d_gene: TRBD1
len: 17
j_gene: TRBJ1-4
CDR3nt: TGTGCCAGCAGCTTGGAGGTCGGTTGGGACAGGGGAGAAAAACTGTTTTTT
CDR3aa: CASSLEVGWDRGEKLFF

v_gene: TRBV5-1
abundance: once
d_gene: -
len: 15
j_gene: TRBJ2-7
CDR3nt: TGCGCCAGCAGCTTGTTAGACAGCTCAGCCTACGAGCAGTACTTC
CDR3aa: CASSLLDSSAYEQYF

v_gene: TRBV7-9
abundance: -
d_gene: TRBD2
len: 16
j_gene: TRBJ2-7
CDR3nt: TGTGCCAGCAGCCCTCTGACTAGCGCATTAACCTACGAGCAGTACTTC
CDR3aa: CASSPLTSALTYEQYF

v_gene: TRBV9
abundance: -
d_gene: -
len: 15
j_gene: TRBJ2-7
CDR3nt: TGTGCCAGCAGCGTAGACGGGGGATCCCTATACGAGCAGTACTTC
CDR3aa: CASSVDGGSLYEQYF

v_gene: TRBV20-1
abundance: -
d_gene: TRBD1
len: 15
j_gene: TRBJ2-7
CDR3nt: TGCAGTGCTGGTGGACAGGGGGCGAGGGCCTACGAGCAGTACTTC
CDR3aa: CSAGGQGARAYEQYF

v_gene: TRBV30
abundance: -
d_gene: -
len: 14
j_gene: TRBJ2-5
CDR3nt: TGTGCCTGGAGCGTCGGGTTAGATGGAGAGACCCAGTACTTC
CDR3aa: CAWSVGLDGETQYF

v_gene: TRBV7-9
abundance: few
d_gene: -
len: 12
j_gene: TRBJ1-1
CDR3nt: TGTGCCAGCACTGAATGGGCAGACGAAGCTTTCTTT
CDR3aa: CASTEWADEAFF

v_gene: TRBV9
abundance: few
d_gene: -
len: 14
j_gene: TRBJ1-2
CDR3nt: TGTGCCAGCAGCCCATCAGGCGAGAGCTATGGCTACACCTTC
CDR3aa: CASSPSGESYGYTF

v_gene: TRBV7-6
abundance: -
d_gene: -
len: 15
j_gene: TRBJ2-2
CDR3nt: TGTGCCAGCAGCTTGCGGGCTGTTTTGGCCGGGGAGCTGTTTTTT
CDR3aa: CASSLRAVLAGELFF

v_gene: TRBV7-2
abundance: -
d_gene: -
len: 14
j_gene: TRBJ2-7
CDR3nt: TGTGCCAGCAGCTTATGGACATACACCTACGAGCAGTACTTC
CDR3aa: CASSLWTYTYEQYF

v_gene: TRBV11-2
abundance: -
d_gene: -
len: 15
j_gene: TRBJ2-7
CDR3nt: TGTGCCAGCAGCTTAGATCCACAGAGCCGCTACGAGCAGTACTTC
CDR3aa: CASSLDPQSRYEQYF

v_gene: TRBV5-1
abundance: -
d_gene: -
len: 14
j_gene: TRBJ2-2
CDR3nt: TGCGCCAGCAGCTTGGGGCAGGAGGTCGGGGAGCTGTTTTTT
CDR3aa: CASSLGQEVGELFF

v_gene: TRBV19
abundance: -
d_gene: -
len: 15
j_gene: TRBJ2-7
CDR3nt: TGTGCCAGTAGTAGGGGGGACTTGAGCTCCTACGAGCAGTACTTC
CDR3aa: CASSRGDLSSYEQYF

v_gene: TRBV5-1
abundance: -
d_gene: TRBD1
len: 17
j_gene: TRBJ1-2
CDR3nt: TGCGCCAGCAGCCCGTGGGACAGGGAAGAGTTCAACTATGGCTACACCTTC
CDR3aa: CASSPWDREEFNYGYTF

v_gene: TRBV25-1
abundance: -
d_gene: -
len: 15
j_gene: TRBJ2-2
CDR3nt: TGTGCCAGCACTCCCCCGGTCTCTAACACCGGGGAGCTGTTTTTT
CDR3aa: CASTPPVSNTGELFF

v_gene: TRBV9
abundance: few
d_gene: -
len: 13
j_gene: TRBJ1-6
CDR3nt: TGTGCCAGCAGCGTAGATTTTATGTCACCCCTCCACTTT
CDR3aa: CASSVDFMSPLHF

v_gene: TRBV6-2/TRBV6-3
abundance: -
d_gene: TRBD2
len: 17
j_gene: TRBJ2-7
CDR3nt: TGTGCCAGCAGTTACTTCCTCGGGCGGGAGGACGCCTACGAGCAGTACTTC
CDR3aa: CASSYFLGREDAYEQYF

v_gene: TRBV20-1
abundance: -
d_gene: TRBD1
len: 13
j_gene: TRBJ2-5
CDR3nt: TGCAGTGCTAGTAGACAGGGGGGGGAGACCCAGTACTTC
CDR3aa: CSASRQGGETQYF

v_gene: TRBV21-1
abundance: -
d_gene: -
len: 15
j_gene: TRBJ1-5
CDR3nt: TGTGCCAGCAGCAGACCCCCAGGGGCCTATCAGCCCCAGCATTTT
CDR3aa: CASSRPPGAYQPQHF

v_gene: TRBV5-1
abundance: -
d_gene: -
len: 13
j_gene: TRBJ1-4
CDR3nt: TGCGCCAGCAGCTTGGGGGAGGAGGAAAAACTGTTTTTT
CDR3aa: CASSLGEEEKLFF

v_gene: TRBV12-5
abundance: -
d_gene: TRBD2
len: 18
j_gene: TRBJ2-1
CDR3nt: TGTGCTAGTGGTTTTGCACGACAGAAGGGACTAGCTTGGGATGAGCAGTTCTTC
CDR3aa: CASGFARQKGLAWDEQFF

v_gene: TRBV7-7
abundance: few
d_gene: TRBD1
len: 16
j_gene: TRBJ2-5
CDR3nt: TGTGCTAGCAGCAGGGACAGGGGTTTGGGGCAAGAGACCCAGTACTTC
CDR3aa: CASSRDRGLGQETQYF

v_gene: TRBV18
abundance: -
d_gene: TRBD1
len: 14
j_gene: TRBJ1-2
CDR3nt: TGTGCCAGCTCACCCGAACAGGGGGTCGGTGGCTACACCTTC
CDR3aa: CASSPEQGVGGYTF

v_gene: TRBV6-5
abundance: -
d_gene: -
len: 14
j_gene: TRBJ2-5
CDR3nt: TGTGCCAGCAGTCTAGCGAAACTCCAAGAGACCCAGTACTTC
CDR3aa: CASSLAKLQETQYF

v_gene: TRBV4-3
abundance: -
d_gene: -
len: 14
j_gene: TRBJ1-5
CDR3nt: TGCGCCAGCAGCTGGGGCCAGTACGATCAGCCCCAGCATTTT
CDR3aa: CASSWGQYDQPQHF